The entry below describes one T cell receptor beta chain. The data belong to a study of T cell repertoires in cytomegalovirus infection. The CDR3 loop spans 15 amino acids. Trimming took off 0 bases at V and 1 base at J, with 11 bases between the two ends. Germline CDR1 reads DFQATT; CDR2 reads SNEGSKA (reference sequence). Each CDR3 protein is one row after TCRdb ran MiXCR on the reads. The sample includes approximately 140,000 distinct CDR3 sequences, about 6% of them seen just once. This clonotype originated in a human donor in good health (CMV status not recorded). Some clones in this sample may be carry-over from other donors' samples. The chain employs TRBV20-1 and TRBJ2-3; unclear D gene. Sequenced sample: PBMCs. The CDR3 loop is CSARERRWGTDTQYF. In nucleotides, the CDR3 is TGCAGTGCTAGAGAAAGGCGGTGGGGCACAGATACGCAGTATTTT.